Below, one TCR beta chain is given with its context. This sample is drawn from a study of blood T cell repertoires in COVID-19. V lost 2 bases and J lost 5; bases outside the gene matches: 5. The CDR3 length is 15 residues. Germline CDR1 is MNHEY and CDR2 is SMNVEV (reference sequence). Clones were sequenced by immunoSEQ multiplex PCR, and TCRdb holds only the in-frame ones, with some missing. The data show about 100,000 clones, approximately 89% seen once. The source of this sequence is a man in his forties or fifties with active COVID-19. Material: peripheral blood. This chain connects TRBV27 to TRBJ2-1; 8 bases align to TRBD1. Here the CDR3 reads CASSLMQGANNEQFF. DNA for the CDR3: TGTGCCAGCAGTTTAATGCAGGGGGCGAACAATGAGCAGTTCTTC.